One TCR beta chain is described in this entry. It has no known antigen specificity. One base away there is no much larger clone; base qualities are not given. The trial excluded patients who had a history of autoimmune disease or were on systemic immunosuppression. In every dose cohort, peripheral blood was drawn for TCR sequencing at baseline, cycle 4 day 1, and cycle 7 day 1. Samples came from an open-label, multicenter, first-in-human phase I dose-escalation trial of ivuxolimab. The trial enrolled adults with locally advanced or metastatic head and neck squamous cell, hepatocellular, melanoma or renal cell carcinoma. Before TCR sequencing, CD4+ T cells and CD8+ T cells from peripheral blood were sorted into separate populations. The CDR3 numbers 16 residues from cysteine through phenylalanine. The retained sequence is limited to the CDR3, 48 bases, with the frame set at the first base. The germline V gene (reference sequence) specifies SGHNT as CDR1 and YYREEE as CDR2. V was cut back by 6 bases and J by 3 bases, leaving a gap of 18 bases between them.

The data belong to a study of OX40 agonist ivuxolimab in advanced cancers. Describing the broader study: The costimulatory receptor OX40 (CD134) was targeted by ivuxolimab, a fully human IgG2 agonistic monoclonal antibody. A male proportion of 82.7% and a mean age of about 60 years, ranging from 23 to 79, were recorded for the dose-escalation cohort. Prior anti-PD-1, anti-PD-L1 or anti-CTLA-4 therapy was permitted, and checkpoint inhibitors had been received by less than 45% of dose-escalation patients. Partial responses were achieved by three dose-escalation patients, of whom one had hepatocellular carcinoma and two had cutaneous melanoma. Intravenous ivuxolimab was administered to patients every 2 weeks at six dose levels: 0.01, 0.1, 0.3, 1.5, 3 and 10 mg/kg. Peripheral TCRbeta sequencing was intended to test whether TCR sequence diversity was altered and clonal T-cell expansion was caused by ivuxolimab. Of the roughly 54 dose-escalation patients, hepatocellular carcinoma was present in about 19, melanoma in approximately 15, renal cell carcinoma in 9 and head and neck cancer in 9. The monotherapy dose-escalation portion (N ≈ 52 patients) of the phase I ivuxolimab trial is reported in the paper.

The paper as a whole reports these results and caveats: The antigen specificity of the peripheral T cells that underwent clonal expansion was not determined. After ivuxolimab, more expanded clones were found on average in CD8+ T cells than in CD4+ T cells. In the 0.1-3.0 mg/kg groups, partial responders had among the lowest normalized peripheral clonal expansion, particularly in CD8+ T cells. At doses of 0.1 to 3.0 mg/kg, clonal expansion of both CD4+ and CD8+ T cells in blood was seen between baseline and week 6. Low levels of normalized T-cell clonal expansion were also seen in some nonresponding patients.

To sequence the TCRbeta CDR3 region, genomic DNA was isolated from the sorted cells. TCRbeta CDR3 regions were sequenced using the immunoSEQ Assay. Drawn from immuneACCESS, this table holds only the in-frame rearrangements with V and J called that TCRdb kept. Clones are partly lost; checked studies trace under half to an unresolved V gene and leave the rest unexplained. This sample gives roughly 60,000 clones in total; around nine tenths of them show up just once. Clones ranked in the top ten supply less than 1.1% of the sample. Recombination connected TRBV5-4 to TRBJ1-4, and the D gene may be TRBD1, 6 bases matching. The clonotype was recovered from an adult with an advanced solid tumor such as melanoma, head and neck, liver or kidney cancer. The sequenced sample was CD4+ or CD8+ T cells sorted from blood, obtained in a trial of the OX40 agonist ivuxolimab. The DNA sequence is TGTGCCAGCACCTCCAACCGACAGGATGCTAATGAAAAACTGTTTTTT. This translates into CASTSNRQDANEKLFF.